Listed here are 20 T cell receptor beta chains from one sample, sequenced in a study of T cells in Graves' hyperthyroidism and ophthalmopathy. Amplified TCR beta CDR3 regions came from RNA transcripts. Carried out on the TCR CDR3, a first-round RT-PCR used the HTBI primer set. Using its own MiXCR run on the multiplex PCR reads, TCRdb lists one record per CDR3 protein. The sample has some 300,000 distinct CDR3 sequences, roughly 19% seen once. Input material: blood. These receptors originate from a man in his fifties or sixties with Graves' ophthalmopathy.

In this sample, this clonotype turned up a few times. The V gene is TRBV7-9, the J gene TRBJ2-7; TRBD1 aligns across 11 bases. CDR1 SEHNR and CDR2 FQNEAQ come from the germline V gene (reference sequence). This CDR3 is built from 16 residues. V trimming: 2 bases; J trimming: 0 bases; junction bases outside the gene matches: 3. The CDR3 region is CASSLTGQGDSYEQYF. CDR3 nucleotide sequence: TGTGCCAGCAGCTTAACGGGACAGGGGGACTCCTACGAGCAGTACTTC.

This chain links TRBV12-3 or TRBV12-4 with TRBJ2-1; D is unresolved. The length of the CDR3 is 12 residues. With 4 bases removed from V and 5 bases from J, the gap between germline ends came to 6 bases. The CDR3 spells CASSYVHNEQFF. For the CDR3, the DNA is TGTGCCAGCAGTTACGTGCACAATGAGCAGTTCTTC.

The rearrangement links TRBV30 to TRBJ1-6, with D possibly being TRBD1 (6 bases). This CDR3 region has 14 residues. Germline CDR1 reads GTSNPN; CDR2 reads SVGIG (reference sequence). V lost 1 base to trimming and J lost 5 bases, with 9 bases between them. The CDR3: CAWSGTANNSPLHF. CDR3 bases: TGTGCCTGGAGTGGGACAGCCAATAATTCACCCCTCCACTTT. Using reference TRBV30 and TRBJ1-6 for the parts outside the CDR3, the full variable domain is SQTIHQWPATLVQPVGSPLSLECTVEGTSNPNLYWYRQAAGRGLQLLFYSVGIGQISSEVPQNLSASRPQDRQFILSSKKLLLSDSGFYLCAWSGTANNSPLHFGNGTRLTVT.

The genes are TRBV24-1 and TRBJ2-1; a possible D gene is TRBD1 (6 bases). Trimming took 5 bases from V and 0 from J, leaving 10 bases between them. The CDR3 is 15 residues long. Looked up from germline, CDR1 is KGHDR and CDR2 is SFDVKD. DNA of the CDR3: TGTGCCACCAGTGTGGCGACAGGCTCCTACAATGAGCAGTTCTTC. Translating it yields CATSVATGSYNEQFF.

This clonotype was detected a few times. The chain carries TRBV30 and TRBJ1-2; D is possibly TRBD1 (5 bases). CDR1 is GTSNPN, CDR2 SVGIG, per germline (reference sequence). The CDR3 is 12 residues long. The V end lost 6 bases, the J end lost 1 base, and 9 bases lay between the germline ends. The CDR3 region is CACKQVNYGYTF. The CDR3 DNA sequence: TGTGCCTGCAAACAGGTTAACTATGGCTACACCTTC. Drawing the rest from reference TRBV30 and TRBJ1-2, the complete variable domain is SQTIHQWPATLVQPVGSPLSLECTVEGTSNPNLYWYRQAAGRGLQLLFYSVGIGQISSEVPQNLSASRPQDRQFILSSKKLLLSDSGFYLCACKQVNYGYTFGSGTRLTVV.

This clonotype was counted a few times. The chain employs TRBV11-3 and TRBJ1-1; D gene unclear. Germline CDR1 and CDR2: SGHNT and YENEEA. Trimming removed 5 bases at V and 5 bases at J, with 9 bases between. This CDR3 comprises 12 residues. CDR3 nucleotide sequence: TGTGCCAGCAGCGGGCCGGGGACTGAAGCTTTCTTT. Translating it yields CASSGPGTEAFF.

This clonotype has only a few counts. The V and J genes are TRBV5-1 and TRBJ1-2; 11 bases line up with TRBD1. Germline values: CDR1 SGHRS, CDR2 YFSETQ. Trimming removed 3 bases from V and 5 bases from J; junction bases left unmatched: 3. The CDR3 has 14 amino acids. CDR3 protein: CASSSGQGEYGYTF. The DNA for the CDR3 is TGCGCCAGCAGCTCGGGACAGGGGGAATATGGCTACACCTTC. The complete variable domain, with remaining parts taken from reference TRBV5-1 and TRBJ1-2, reads KAGVTQTPRYLIKTRGQQVTLSCSPISGHRSVSWYQQTPGQGLQFLFEYFSETQRNKGNFPGRFSGRQFSNSRSEMNVSTLELGDSALYLCASSSGQGEYGYTFGSGTRLTVV.

Note on this clonotype: A junction end diverges from the germline sequence, so it may reflect a read error. The chain links TRBV6-1 to TRBJ2-3; 12 bases align to TRBD2. This CDR3 has 18 residues. CDR1 and CDR2 (germline): MNHNS, SASEGT. The CDR3 DNA reads as TGTGCCAGCAGTGAATTCCTAGCGGGAGGGAGGGACACAGATACGCAGTGTTTT. This translates into CASSEFLAGGRDTDTQCF.

Worth noting for this clonotype: The junction departs from the called germline gene at one end, perhaps through a read error. V is TRBV28 and J is TRBJ2-5; TRBD1 might be the D (8 bases). The germline V gene has CDR1 MDHEN and CDR2 SYDVKM. This CDR3 region has 12 residues. The CDR3 region is CASSRGGDRPHF. CDR3 DNA sequence: TGTGCCAGCAGCAGGGGGGGGGACAGGCCCCACTTC.

This clonotype was observed at least ten times. The chain carries TRBV2 and TRBJ2-7; D gene uncertain. Germline assignment: CDR1 SNHLY and CDR2 FYNNEI. The CDR3 spans 14 residues. V was trimmed by 6 bases and J by 2 bases, leaving 14 bases between them. In DNA, the CDR3 is TGTGCCAGCAGAGACAACAGAGGACCCTACGAGCAGTACTTC. Protein sequence: CASRDNRGPYEQYF.

This clonotype was detected many times. The rearrangement uses TRBV12-3 or TRBV12-4 and TRBJ1-1; 7 bases fit TRBD1. The junction had 6 bases not matched to a gene; V was cut back by 7 bases and J by 1 base. The CDR3 totals 14 residues. CDR3 coding DNA: TGTGCCAGCACCGTAGACAGGGCGAACACTGAAGCTTTCTTT. Protein sequence: CASTVDRANTEAFF.

This clonotype has ten or more counts. V is TRBV5-1 and J is TRBJ2-7, with a possible D match to TRBD1 (6 bases). Germline CDR1 SGHRS, CDR2 YFSETQ. The CDR3 is 12 amino acids. V was clipped by 1 base and J by 5 bases, with 7 bases between them. Here the CDR3 reads CASSLTGHEQYF. The CDR3 nucleotides are TGCGCCAGCAGCTTGACAGGGCACGAGCAGTACTTC. Looking up the rest from reference TRBV5-1 and TRBJ2-7 gives the full variable domain: KAGVTQTPRYLIKTRGQQVTLSCSPISGHRSVSWYQQTPGQGLQFLFEYFSETQRNKGNFPGRFSGRQFSNSRSEMNVSTLELGDSALYLCASSLTGHEQYFGPGTRLTVT.

As DNA, the CDR3 is TGCGCCAGCAGGCCAGCGGGAGGCCCCACAGATACGCAGTATTTT. It codes for CASRPAGGPTDTQYF. J is TRBJ2-3 and V is TRBV5-1; 9 bases agree with TRBD2. The CDR3 contains 15 residues. V lost 5 bases to trimming and J lost 2 bases; unmatched junction nucleotides: 6. The germline CDR1 and CDR2 sequences are SGHRS and YFSETQ.

The sample holds many counts of this clonotype. The gene calls are TRBV20-1 and TRBJ2-1; TRBD2 agrees at 9 bases. The germline V gene has CDR1 DFQATT and CDR2 SNEGSKA (reference sequence). The CDR3 runs to 16 residues. J lost 3 bases, V lost 4 bases, and 10 bases had no gene match. The CDR3 DNA sequence: TGCAGTGCTACGAAAACCGGGACTAGCAGCTACAATGAGCAGTTCTTC. This codes for CSATKTGTSSYNEQFF.

V and J are TRBV6-1 and TRBJ1-6, with 7 bases matching TRBD1. Per germline, CDR1 MNHNS and CDR2 SASEGT. The CDR3 spans 17 residues. V was pared by 8 bases and J by 0 bases, with 10 bases of the junction left unmatched. The CDR3 spells CASAEGDRSSYNSPLHF. The CDR3 DNA is TGTGCCAGCGCAGAAGGGGACAGAAGCTCCTATAATTCACCCCTCCACTTT.

This clonotype was found many times. The chain recombines TRBV28 with TRBJ2-1, with TRBD2 identical over 8 bases. CDR1 MDHEN and CDR2 SYDVKM come from the germline V gene. V gave up 4 bases and J gave up 6 bases; unmatched junction bases: 8. The CDR3 is 15 residues long. CDR3 region: CASSSRAGAVNEQFF. The CDR3 coding sequence is TGTGCCAGCAGTTCACGAGCGGGAGCGGTCAATGAGCAGTTCTTC.

The J gene is TRBJ1-5, the V gene TRBV28, with 7 bases matching TRBD1. Germline CDR1 and CDR2: MDHEN and SYDVKM. V shed 5 bases, J shed 4 bases, and the junction held 8 bases outside the gene matches. The CDR3 is 15 amino acids. This chain's CDR3 is CASSADREVNQPQHF. CDR3 nucleotides: TGTGCCAGCAGTGCCGACAGGGAGGTAAATCAGCCCCAGCATTTT.

To note about this clonotype: This may come from a read error, since a much larger clone is one base off. The CDR3 spells CASNQKPGLAGREQYF. As DNA, the CDR3 is TGTGCCAGCAACCAGAAGCCGGGACTAGCGGGGAGGGAGCAGTACTTC. V gene TRBV6-2 or TRBV6-3 combines with J gene TRBJ2-7; TRBD2 aligns across 13 bases. The CDR3 length is 16 residues. Germline CDR1 reads MNHEY; CDR2 reads SVGEGT. Losses at the gene ends were 7 bases for V and 7 bases for J; bases not matched to a gene: 13.

In its sample, this clonotype was seen many times. The V gene is TRBV7-2, the J gene TRBJ1-5; no reliable D call. The V end lost 1 base, the J end lost 4 bases, and 8 bases lay between the germline ends. This CDR3 is built from 14 residues. Per germline, CDR1 SGHTA and CDR2 FQGNSA. CDR3 nucleotides: TGTGCCAGCAGCTTAGTAGGGCGGAATCAGCCCCAGCATTTT. Its translation is CASSLVGRNQPQHF.

In its sample, this clonotype was seen many times. The V gene is TRBV28, the J gene TRBJ2-7, with TRBD1 identical over 11 bases. Unmatched junction bases numbered 4, after V lost 5 bases and J lost 7 bases. The CDR3 covers 13 residues. Per the germline V gene, CDR1 is MDHEN and CDR2 is SYDVKM. The CDR3 protein is CASSGQGASEQYF. In nucleotides, the CDR3 is TGTGCCAGCAGTGGACAGGGGGCGAGTGAGCAGTACTTC.